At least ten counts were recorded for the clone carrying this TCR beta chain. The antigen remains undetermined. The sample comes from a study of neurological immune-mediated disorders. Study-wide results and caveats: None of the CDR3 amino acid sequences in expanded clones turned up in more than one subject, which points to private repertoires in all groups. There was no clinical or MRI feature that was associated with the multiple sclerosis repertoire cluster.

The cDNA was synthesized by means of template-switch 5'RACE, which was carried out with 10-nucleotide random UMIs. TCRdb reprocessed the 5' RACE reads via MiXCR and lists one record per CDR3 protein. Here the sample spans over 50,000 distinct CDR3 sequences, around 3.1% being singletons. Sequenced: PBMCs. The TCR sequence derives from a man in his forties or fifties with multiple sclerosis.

CDR3 in amino acids: CASSQPRQGARYEQYF. The DNA of the CDR3 is TGCGCCAGCAGCCAGCCTAGACAGGGGGCAAGGTACGAGCAGTACTTC. The chain links TRBV4-1 to TRBJ2-7; 10 bases fit TRBD1. The CDR3 has 16 amino acids. Germline CDR1 MGHRA, CDR2 YSYEKL. With 3 bases clipped from V and 4 bases from J, the junction kept 9 bases outside the gene matches.